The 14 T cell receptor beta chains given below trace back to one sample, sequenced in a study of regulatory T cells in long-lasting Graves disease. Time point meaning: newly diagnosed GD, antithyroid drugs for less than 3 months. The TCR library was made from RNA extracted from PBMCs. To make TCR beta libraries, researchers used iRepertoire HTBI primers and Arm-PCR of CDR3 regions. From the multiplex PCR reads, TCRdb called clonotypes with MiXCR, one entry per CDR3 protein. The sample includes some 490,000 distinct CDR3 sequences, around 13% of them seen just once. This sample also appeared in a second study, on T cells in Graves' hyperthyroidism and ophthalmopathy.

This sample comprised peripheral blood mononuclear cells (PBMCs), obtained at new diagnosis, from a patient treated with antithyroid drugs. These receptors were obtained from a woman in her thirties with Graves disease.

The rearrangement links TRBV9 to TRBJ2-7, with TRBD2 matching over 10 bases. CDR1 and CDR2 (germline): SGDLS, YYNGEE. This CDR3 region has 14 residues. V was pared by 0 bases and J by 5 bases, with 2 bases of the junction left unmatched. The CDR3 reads CASSVASGSHEQYF. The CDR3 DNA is TGTGCCAGCAGCGTAGCTAGCGGGAGCCACGAGCAGTACTTC.

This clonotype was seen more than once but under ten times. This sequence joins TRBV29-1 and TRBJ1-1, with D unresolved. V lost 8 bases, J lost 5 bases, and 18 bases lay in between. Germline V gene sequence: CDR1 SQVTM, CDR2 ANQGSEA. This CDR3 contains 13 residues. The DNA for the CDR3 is TGCAGCAGCGAGGGCGTCCTAGGGACTGAAGCTTTCTTT. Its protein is CSSEGVLGTEAFF.

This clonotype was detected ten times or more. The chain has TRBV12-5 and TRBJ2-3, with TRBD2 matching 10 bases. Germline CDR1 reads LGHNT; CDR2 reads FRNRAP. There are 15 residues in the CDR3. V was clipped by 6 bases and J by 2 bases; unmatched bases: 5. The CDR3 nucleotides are TGTGCTAGTGGACCTGGACTAGCGGACACAGATACGCAGTATTTT. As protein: CASGPGLADTDTQYF.

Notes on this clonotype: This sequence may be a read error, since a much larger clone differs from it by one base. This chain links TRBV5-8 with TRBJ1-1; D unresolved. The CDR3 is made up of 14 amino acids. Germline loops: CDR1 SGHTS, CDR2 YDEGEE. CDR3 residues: CVSSLSWRTSEAFF. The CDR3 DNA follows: TGTGTCAGCAGCTTGTCGTGGAGGACCTCTGAAGCTTTCTTT.

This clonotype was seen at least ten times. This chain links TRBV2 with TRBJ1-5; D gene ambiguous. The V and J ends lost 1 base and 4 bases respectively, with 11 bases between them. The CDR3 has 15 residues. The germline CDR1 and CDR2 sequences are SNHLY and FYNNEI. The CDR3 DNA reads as TGTGCCAGCAGTGAAGGCCGGGCCATTAATCAGCCCCAGCATTTT. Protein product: CASSEGRAINQPQHF.

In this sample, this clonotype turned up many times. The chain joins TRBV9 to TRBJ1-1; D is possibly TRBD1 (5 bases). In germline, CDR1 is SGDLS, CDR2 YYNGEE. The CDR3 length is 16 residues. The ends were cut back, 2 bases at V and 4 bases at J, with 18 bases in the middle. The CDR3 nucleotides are TGTGCCAGCAGCGTGGGGGGTGATCGATGGGTCACTGAAGCTTTCTTT. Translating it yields CASSVGGDRWVTEAFF.

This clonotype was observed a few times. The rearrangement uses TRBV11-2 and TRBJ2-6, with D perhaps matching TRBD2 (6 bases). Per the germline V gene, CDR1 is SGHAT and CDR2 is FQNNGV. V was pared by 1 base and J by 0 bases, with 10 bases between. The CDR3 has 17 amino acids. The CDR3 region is CASSLGGLSSGANVLTF. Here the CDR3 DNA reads TGTGCCAGCAGCTTAGGGGGACTGAGCTCTGGGGCCAACGTCCTGACTTTC.

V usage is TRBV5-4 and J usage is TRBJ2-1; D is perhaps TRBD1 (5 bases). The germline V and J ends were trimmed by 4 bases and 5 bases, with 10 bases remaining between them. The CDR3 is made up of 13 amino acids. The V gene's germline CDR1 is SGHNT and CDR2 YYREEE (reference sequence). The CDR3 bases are TGTGCCAGCAGCACTGGACAAAACAATGAGCAGTTCTTC. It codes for CASSTGQNNEQFF.

As DNA, the CDR3 is TGTGCCAGCAGGTTATCTAGCGGGGGCTACGAGCAGTACTTC. Protein sequence: CASRLSSGGYEQYF. This chain links TRBV6-1 with TRBJ2-7; 10 nucleotides agree with TRBD2. V dropped 6 bases and J dropped 3; count of bases not matched to a gene: 5. CDR1 is MNHNS and CDR2 is SASEGT in the germline V gene. CDR3 size: 14 residues.

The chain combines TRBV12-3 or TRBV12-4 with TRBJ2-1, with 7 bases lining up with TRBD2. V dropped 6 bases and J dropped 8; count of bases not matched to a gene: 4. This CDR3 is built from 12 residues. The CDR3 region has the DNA TGTGCCAGCAGACTGGGACTACATGAGCAGTTCTTC. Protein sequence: CASRLGLHEQFF.

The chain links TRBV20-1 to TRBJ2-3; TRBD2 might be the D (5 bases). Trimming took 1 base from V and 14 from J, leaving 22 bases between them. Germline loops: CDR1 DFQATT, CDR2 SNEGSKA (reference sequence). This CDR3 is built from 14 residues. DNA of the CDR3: TGCAGTGCTAGAGCCCCAGGAGAGGGCAGCTCGGGGTATTTT. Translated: CSARAPGEGSSGYF.

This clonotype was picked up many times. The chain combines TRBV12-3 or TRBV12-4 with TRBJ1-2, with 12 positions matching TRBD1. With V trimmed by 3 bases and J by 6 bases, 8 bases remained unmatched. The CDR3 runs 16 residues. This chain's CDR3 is CASSFGDRGPRNGYTF. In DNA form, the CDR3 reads TGTGCCAGCAGTTTTGGGGACAGGGGGCCAAGAAATGGCTACACCTTC.

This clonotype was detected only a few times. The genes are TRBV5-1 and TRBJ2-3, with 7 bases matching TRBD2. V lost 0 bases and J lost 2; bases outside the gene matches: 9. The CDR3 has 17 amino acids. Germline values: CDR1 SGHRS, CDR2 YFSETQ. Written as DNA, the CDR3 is TGCGCCAGCAGCTTGGTTGCGGAGCGGGATAACACAGATACGCAGTATTTT. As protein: CASSLVAERDNTDTQYF. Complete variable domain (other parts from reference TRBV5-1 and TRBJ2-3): KAGVTQTPRYLIKTRGQQVTLSCSPISGHRSVSWYQQTPGQGLQFLFEYFSETQRNKGNFPGRFSGRQFSNSRSEMNVSTLELGDSALYLCASSLVAERDNTDTQYFGPGTRLTVL.

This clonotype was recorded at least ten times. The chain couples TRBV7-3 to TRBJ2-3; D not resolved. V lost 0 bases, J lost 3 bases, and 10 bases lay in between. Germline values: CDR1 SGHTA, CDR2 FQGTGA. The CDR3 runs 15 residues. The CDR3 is CASSLTVGLTDTQYF. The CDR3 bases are TGTGCCAGCAGCTTAACAGTGGGCCTGACAGATACGCAGTATTTT.